This TCR beta chain was identified during a study of cytomegalovirus exposure and HLA in healthy donors. Both 60 Vbeta primers and 13 Jbeta primers went into the PCR. Clones were read by immunoSEQ multiplex PCR, and TCRdb kept only the in-frame ones, dropping some. This sample has approximately 100,000 clones; around 81% occur once, and the top ten carry 2%. About this clone itself: Antigen unknown. Within the sample, other DNA sequences also encode this same CDR3.

V lost 0 bases and J lost 0, with 12 bases in between. The CDR3 spans 17 residues. Germline V gives CDR1 LNHDA, CDR2 SQIVND (reference sequence). Whole-study results and caveats: Some TCR beta chains (more than 150 of them) were listed as cytomegalovirus-associated. Association of around 17,000 TCR beta sequences with HLA alleles was found at 0.05 false discovery rate in a later analysis.

The chain couples TRBV19 to TRBJ1-5; weak D call: TRBD1 (5 bases). The source of this sequence is a man in his late teens or twenties in good health and CMV-seronegative. The sequenced sample was PBMCs. The CDR3 nucleotides read TGTGCCAGTAGTATAGATGGGGGGGGTATTAGCAATCAGCCCCAGCATTTT. Encoded protein: CASSIDGGGISNQPQHF.